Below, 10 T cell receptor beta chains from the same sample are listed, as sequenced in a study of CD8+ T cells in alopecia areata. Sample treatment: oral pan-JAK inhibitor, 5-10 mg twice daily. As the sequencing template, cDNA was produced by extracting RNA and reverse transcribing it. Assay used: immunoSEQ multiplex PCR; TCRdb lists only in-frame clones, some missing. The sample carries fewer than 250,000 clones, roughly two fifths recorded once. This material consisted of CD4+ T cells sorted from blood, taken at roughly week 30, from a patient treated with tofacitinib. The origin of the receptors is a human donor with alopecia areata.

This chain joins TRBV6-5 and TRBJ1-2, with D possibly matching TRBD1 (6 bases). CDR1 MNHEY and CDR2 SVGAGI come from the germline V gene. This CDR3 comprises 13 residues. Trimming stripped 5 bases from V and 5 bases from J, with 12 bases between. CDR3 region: CASSLQGRYGYTF. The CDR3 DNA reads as TGTGCCAGCAGTCTACAGGGACGATATGGCTACACCTTC.

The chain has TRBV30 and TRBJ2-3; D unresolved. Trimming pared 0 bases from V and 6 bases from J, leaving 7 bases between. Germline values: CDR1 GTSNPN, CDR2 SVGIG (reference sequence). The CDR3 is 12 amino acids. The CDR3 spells CAWSVGWDTQYF. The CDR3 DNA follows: TGTGCCTGGAGTGTAGGGTGGGATACGCAGTATTTT. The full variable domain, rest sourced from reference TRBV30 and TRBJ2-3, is SQTIHQWPATLVQPVGSPLSLECTVEGTSNPNLYWYRQAAGRGLQLLFYSVGIGQISSEVPQNLSASRPQDRQFILSSKKLLLSDSGFYLCAWSVGWDTQYFGPGTRLTVL.

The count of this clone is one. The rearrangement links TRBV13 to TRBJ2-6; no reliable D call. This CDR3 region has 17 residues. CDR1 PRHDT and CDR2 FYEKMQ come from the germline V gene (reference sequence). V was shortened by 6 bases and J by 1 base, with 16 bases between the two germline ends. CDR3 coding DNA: TGTGCCAGCAGAAAAGGGTTCCCTAATTCTGGGGCCAACGTCCTGACTTTC. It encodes CASRKGFPNSGANVLTF. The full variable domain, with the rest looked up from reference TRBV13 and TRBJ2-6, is AAGVIQSPRHLIKEKRETATLKCYPIPRHDTVYWYQQGPGQDPQFLISFYEKMQSDKGSIPDRFSAQQFSDYHSELNMSSLELGDSALYFCASRKGFPNSGANVLTFGAGSRLTVL.

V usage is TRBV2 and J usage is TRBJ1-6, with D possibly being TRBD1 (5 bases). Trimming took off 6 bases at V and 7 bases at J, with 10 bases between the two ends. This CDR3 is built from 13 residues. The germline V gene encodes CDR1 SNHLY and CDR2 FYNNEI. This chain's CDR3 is CASRAGHNSPLHF. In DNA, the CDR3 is TGTGCCAGCAGGGCAGGGCACAATTCACCCCTCCACTTT.

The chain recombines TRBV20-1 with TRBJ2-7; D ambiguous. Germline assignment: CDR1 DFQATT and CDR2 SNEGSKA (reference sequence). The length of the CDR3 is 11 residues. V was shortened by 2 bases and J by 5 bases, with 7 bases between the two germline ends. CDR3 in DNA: TGCAGTGCTAGAAACAGCAACGAGCAGTACTTC. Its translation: CSARNSNEQYF.

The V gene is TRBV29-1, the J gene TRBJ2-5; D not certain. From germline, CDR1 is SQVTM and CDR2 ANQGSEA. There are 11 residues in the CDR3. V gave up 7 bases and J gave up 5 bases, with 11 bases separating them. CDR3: CSEGIGETQYF. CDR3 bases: TGCAGCGAAGGGATCGGGGAGACCCAGTACTTC.

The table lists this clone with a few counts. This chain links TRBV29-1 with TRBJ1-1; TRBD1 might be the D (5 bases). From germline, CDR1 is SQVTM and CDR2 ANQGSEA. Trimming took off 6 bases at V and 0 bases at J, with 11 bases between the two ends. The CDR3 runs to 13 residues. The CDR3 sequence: CSVLGRMNTEAFF. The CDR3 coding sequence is TGCAGCGTCCTGGGACGGATGAACACTGAAGCTTTCTTT.

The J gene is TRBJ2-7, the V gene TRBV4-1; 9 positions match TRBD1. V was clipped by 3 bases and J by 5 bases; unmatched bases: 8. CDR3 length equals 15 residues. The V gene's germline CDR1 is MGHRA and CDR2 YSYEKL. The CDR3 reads CASSHLPGQGNEQYF. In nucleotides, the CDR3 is TGCGCCAGCAGCCATCTTCCGGGACAGGGAAACGAGCAGTACTTC.

CDR3 bases: TGTGCCATCAGTGATCCGGGTCAGGGGGCAGGTCCTAACTATGGCTACACCTTC. This gives the protein CAISDPGQGAGPNYGYTF. The J gene is TRBJ1-2, the V gene TRBV10-3; TRBD1 aligns across 8 bases. J was trimmed by 0 bases and V by 3 bases; bases with no gene match: 12. Germline CDR1 ENHRY, CDR2 SYGVKD. This CDR3 is built from 18 residues.

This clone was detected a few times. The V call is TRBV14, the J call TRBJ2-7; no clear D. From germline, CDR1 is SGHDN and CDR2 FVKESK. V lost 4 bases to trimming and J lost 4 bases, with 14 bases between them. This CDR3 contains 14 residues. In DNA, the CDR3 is TGTGCCAGCAGCCCTCATGCGTCATATTACGAGCAGTACTTC. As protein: CASSPHASYYEQYF.